This T cell receptor beta chain came from a study of cytomegalovirus exposure and HLA in healthy donors. Primers included in the PCR were 60 Vbeta and 13 Jbeta primers. Assay used: immunoSEQ multiplex PCR; TCRdb lists only in-frame clones, some missing. Of 110,000 to 150,000 clones in the sample, around a tenth were seen once. Only a few counts were recorded for this clone. This clonotype originated in a man aged 45-60 years in good health and CMV-seronegative. The sequenced sample consisted of PBMCs.

CDR3 loop: CASSQASGSSYEQYF. DNA for the CDR3: TGCGCCAGCAGCCAAGCCAGCGGGAGCTCCTACGAGCAGTACTTC. The chain uses TRBV4-1 and TRBJ2-7; TRBD2 agrees at 8 bases. The germline V gene has CDR1 MGHRA and CDR2 YSYEKL. This CDR3 region has 15 residues. V was pared by 1 base and J by 0 bases, with 2 bases of the junction left unmatched.